This T cell receptor beta chain comes out of a study of radiotherapy plus CTLA-4 blockade in lung cancer. Study context: Patients showed objective responses in 18% of cases, and disease control was achieved by approximately 31%. Study-level points and caveats: Reports identified early blood T cell clone dynamics, with interferon-beta, as the best response predictor.

With respect to this clone: Its matching antigen is unknown.

V was shortened by 0 bases and J by 2 bases, with 17 bases between the two germline ends. Germline V gene lookup returns CDR1 LGHNA and CDR2 YSLEER. The CDR3 extends over 17 amino acids. Data came from immunoSEQ multiplex PCR; TCRdb stores just in-frame clones and leaves some out. Of about 68,000 clones listed, roughly 85% are singletons. The receptor's source is a human donor with non-small cell lung cancer who had a complete response to radiotherapy plus ipilimumab. Sequenced here: peripheral blood, sampled from a patient treated with radiotherapy plus ipilimumab. The chain employs TRBV4-3 and TRBJ2-7; the D is unclear. As DNA, the CDR3 is TGCGCCAGCAGCCAAGAGCACGGCCCATCCACTACCTACGAGCAGTACTTC. Encoded protein: CASSQEHGPSTTYEQYF.